The T cell receptor (beta chain) described here comes from a study of beta chain features in type 1 diabetes. Averaging about 116 mL, one heparinised blood draw came from each individual donor. The V gene lost 2 bases and the J gene lost 2 bases, with 9 bases spanning the gap. Germline V gene sequence: CDR1 MGHDK, CDR2 SYGVNS. The CDR3 runs 14 residues. The sequenced template was cDNA made from the entire isolated RNA. Sequencing used immunoSEQ multiplex PCR; TCRdb keeps in-frame clones, though not all of them. This table has 150,000 or so clones, around 10% appearing once. A word on this clone: The sample carries other DNA sequences with the same CDR3.

The J gene is TRBJ1-2, the V gene TRBV25-1; D might be TRBD1 (5 bases). What was sequenced was central memory CD4+ T cells from blood. This TCR was recovered from a young man in good health. The CDR3 here is CASSEQGSNYGYTF. Here the CDR3 DNA reads TGTGCCAGCAGTGAACAGGGCAGCAACTATGGCTACACCTTC.